This paragraph reports one TCR beta chain. The protocol was immunoSEQ multiplex PCR, while the TCRdb copy is restricted to in-frame clones and leaves out a portion. The table records tens of thousands of clones, about 91% of them present only once. This sample was included in a study of control samples from healthy donors and cancer patients. The origin of this receptor is a man aged 50 to 60 in good health. The source material was blood.

The CDR3 DNA sequence: TGTGCCAGCAGCTGGGACGGAACTAGCACAGATACGCAGTATTTT. Translating it yields CASSWDGTSTDTQYF. This sequence joins TRBV5-5 and TRBJ2-3, with D possibly called TRBD1 or TRBD2 (5 bases each). Per the germline V gene, CDR1 is SGHKS and CDR2 is YYEKEE (reference sequence). V dropped 3 bases and J dropped 0 bases, with 11 bases sitting between them. This CDR3 is built from 15 residues.